There are many counts of the clone carrying this TCR beta chain. Its target is not known. Trimming cost V 2 bases and J 0 bases, with 5 bases left between them. Germline lookup yields CDR1 SGHTA and CDR2 FQGNSA. This CDR3 region has 14 residues. According to the study, TCR beta libraries were built with iRepertoire HTBI primers and CDR3-region Arm-PCR. Each CDR3 protein is one row after TCRdb ran MiXCR on the multiplex PCR reads. The sample has fewer than 650,000 distinct CDR3 sequences, roughly 15% seen once. Indicated time point: newly diagnosed GD, antithyroid drugs for less than 3 months. After RNA was extracted from PBMCs, the TCR library was made from it. Patients of an endocrinology department in Xi'an, China, were included. The sample belongs to a study of regulatory T cells in long-lasting Graves disease. Study-level information: Patients with new Graves' disease had used antithyroid drugs below 3 months. Findings and caveats of the study: Persistent Graves' patients showed less TCR diversity than newly diagnosed patients showed.

These same records also appear under a second study, on T cells in Graves' hyperthyroidism and ophthalmopathy. Turning to that study: Newly diagnosed hyperthyroidism, duration under 2 months, in patients aged 18 to 65.

The specimen comprised peripheral blood mononuclear cells (PBMCs), sampled at new diagnosis, from a patient treated with antithyroid drugs. The clonotype originates from a woman in her twenties or thirties with Graves disease. J is TRBJ2-1 and V is TRBV7-2; the D is unclear. CDR3 DNA: TGTGCCAGCAGCTTATCCTTCTCCTACAATGAGCAGTTCTTC. The encoded protein is CASSLSFSYNEQFF. Using reference TRBV7-2 and TRBJ2-1 for the parts outside the CDR3, the full variable domain is GAGVSQSPSNKVTEKGKDVELRCDPISGHTALYWYRQSLGQGLEFLIYFQGNSAPDKSGLPSDRFSAERTGGSVSTLTIQRTQQEDSAVYLCASSLSFSYNEQFFGPGTRLTVL.